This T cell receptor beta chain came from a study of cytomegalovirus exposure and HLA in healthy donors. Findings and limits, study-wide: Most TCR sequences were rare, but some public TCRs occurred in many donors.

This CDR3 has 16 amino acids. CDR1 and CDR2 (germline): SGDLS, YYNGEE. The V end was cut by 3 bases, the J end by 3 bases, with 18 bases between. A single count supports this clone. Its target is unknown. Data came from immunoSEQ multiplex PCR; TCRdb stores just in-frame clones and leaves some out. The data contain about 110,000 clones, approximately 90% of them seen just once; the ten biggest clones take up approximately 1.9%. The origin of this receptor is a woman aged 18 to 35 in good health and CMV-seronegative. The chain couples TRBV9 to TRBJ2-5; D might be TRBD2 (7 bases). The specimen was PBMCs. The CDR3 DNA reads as TGTGCCAGCAGCGAAAGGGGGGGCGCACGGGAAGAGACCCAGTACTTC. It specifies CASSERGGAREETQYF.